The 9 T cell receptor beta chains below were found in one sample sequenced in a study of blood T cell repertoires in COVID-19. Sequenced by immunoSEQ multiplex PCR; TCRdb stores in-frame clones only, minus some. The table has fewer than 90,000 clones, roughly 76% seen once. Sample: peripheral blood. The receptor set was obtained from a woman in her fifties or sixties with acute or convalescent COVID-19.

The chain links TRBV7-9 to TRBJ1-1; D is uncertain. The CDR3 has 14 residues. The V gene's germline CDR1 is SEHNR and CDR2 FQNEAQ (reference sequence). V lost 5 bases to trimming and J lost 0 bases, with 10 bases between them. This chain's CDR3 is CASSAGALNTEAFF. CDR3 nucleotides: TGTGCCAGCAGCGCGGGAGCACTGAACACTGAAGCTTTCTTT.

This chain connects TRBV19 to TRBJ1-6; D is unclear. V dropped 5 bases and J dropped 7 bases, with 9 bases sitting between them. From germline, CDR1 is LNHDA and CDR2 SQIVND (reference sequence). The CDR3 extends over 13 amino acids. The CDR3 sequence: CASSLTRNSPLHF. The CDR3 DNA is TGTGCCAGTAGTTTAACAAGAAATTCACCCCTCCACTTT.

This clone was seen only a few times. The rearrangement links TRBV11-2 to TRBJ2-7; TRBD2 is a possible D gene (5 bases). The germline gives CDR1 SGHAT, CDR2 FQNNGV. The CDR3 runs to 14 residues. Trimming removed 0 bases at V and 6 bases at J, with 12 bases between. As DNA, the CDR3 is TGTGCCAGCAGCTTAGATCGGGGTAGCCTCGAGCAGTACTTC. Its protein is CASSLDRGSLEQYF.

This clone was recorded a few times. The chain uses TRBV6-5 and TRBJ2-7; 8 bases are shared with TRBD2. Germline CDR1 reads MNHEY; CDR2 reads SVGAGI. J lost 4 bases, V lost 6 bases, and 8 bases had no gene match. The CDR3 totals 14 residues. This CDR3 reads CASRPGGAVYEQYF. In DNA, the CDR3 is TGTGCCAGCAGGCCCGGGGGGGCAGTTTACGAGCAGTACTTC.

The chain has TRBV6-5 and TRBJ1-3, with 8 bases matching TRBD1. Unmatched junction bases numbered 5, after V lost 7 bases and J lost 0 bases. Germline V gene data show CDR1 as MNHEY and CDR2 as SVGAGI. CDR3 size: 15 residues. The CDR3, as DNA: TGTGCCAGCACCGATACAGGGGGCTCTGGAAACACCATATATTTT. It translates to CASTDTGGSGNTIYF.

The chain is built from TRBV19 and TRBJ2-6; TRBD1 might be the D (6 bases). The ends were cut back, 9 bases at V and 2 bases at J, with 14 bases in the middle. In germline, CDR1 is LNHDA, CDR2 SQIVND (reference sequence). This CDR3 spans 15 amino acids. This CDR3 reads CASQGFSAGANVLTF. The CDR3, as DNA: TGTGCCAGCCAGGGGTTCTCCGCTGGGGCCAACGTCCTGACTTTC.

This clone has a handful of counts. The rearrangement uses TRBV2 and TRBJ2-5, with 7 nucleotides matching TRBD1. V dropped 5 bases and J dropped 5; count of bases not matched to a gene: 8. The CDR3 contains 14 residues. Germline CDR1 reads SNHLY; CDR2 reads FYNNEI. CDR3 sequence: CASSSQTGYETQYF. CDR3 DNA: TGTGCCAGCAGTTCCCAGACAGGGTACGAGACCCAGTACTTC.

The chain employs TRBV5-1 and TRBJ2-7; perhaps TRBD2 as D (5 bases). The germline V gene has CDR1 SGHRS and CDR2 YFSETQ. The CDR3 consists of 16 residues. V lost 0 bases and J 5 bases, leaving 18 bases between the germline ends. The CDR3 DNA is TGCGCCAGCAGCTTGGGGGGAGAGCCCCAGTCCCACGAGCAGTACTTC. As protein: CASSLGGEPQSHEQYF.

The chain links TRBV5-4 to TRBJ1-3; 7 bases line up with TRBD1. This CDR3 is 16 amino acids long. Germline values: CDR1 SGHNT, CDR2 YYREEE (reference sequence). The V segment lost 0 bases and the J segment 4 bases; nucleotides outside the gene matches: 7. CDR3 sequence: CASSLEGTVSGNTIYF. For the CDR3, the DNA is TGTGCCAGCAGCTTGGAGGGGACAGTATCCGGAAACACCATATATTTT.